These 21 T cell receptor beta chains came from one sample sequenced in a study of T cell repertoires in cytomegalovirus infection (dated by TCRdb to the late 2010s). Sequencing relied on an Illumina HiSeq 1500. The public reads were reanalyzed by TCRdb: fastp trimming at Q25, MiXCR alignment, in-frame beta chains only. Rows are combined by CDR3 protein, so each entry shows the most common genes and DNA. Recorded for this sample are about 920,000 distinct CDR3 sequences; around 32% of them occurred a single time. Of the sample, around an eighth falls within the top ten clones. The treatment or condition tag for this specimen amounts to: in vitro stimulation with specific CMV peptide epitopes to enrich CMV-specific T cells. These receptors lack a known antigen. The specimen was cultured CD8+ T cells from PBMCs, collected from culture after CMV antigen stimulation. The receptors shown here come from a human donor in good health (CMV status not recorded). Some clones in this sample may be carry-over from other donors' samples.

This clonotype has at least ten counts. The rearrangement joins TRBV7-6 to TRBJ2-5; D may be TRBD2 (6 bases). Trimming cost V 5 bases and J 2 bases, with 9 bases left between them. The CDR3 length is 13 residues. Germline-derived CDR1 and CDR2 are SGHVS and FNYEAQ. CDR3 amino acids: CASSGGYQETQYF. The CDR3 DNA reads TGTGCCAGCAGCGGGGGGTATCAAGAGACCCAGTACTTC.

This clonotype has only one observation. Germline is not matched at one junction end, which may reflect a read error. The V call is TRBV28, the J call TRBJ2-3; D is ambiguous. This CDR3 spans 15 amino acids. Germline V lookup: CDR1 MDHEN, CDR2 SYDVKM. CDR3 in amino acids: CANSLTGPTTDTQYF. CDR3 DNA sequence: TGTGCCAACAGTTTAACGGGCCCCACCACAGATACGCAGTATTTT.

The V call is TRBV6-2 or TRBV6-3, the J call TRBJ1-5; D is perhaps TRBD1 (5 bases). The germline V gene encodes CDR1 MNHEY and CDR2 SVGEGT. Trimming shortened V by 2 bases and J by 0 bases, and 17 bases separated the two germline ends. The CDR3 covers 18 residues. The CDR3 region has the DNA TGTGCCAGCAGTTACCCCGCCGGGACCACCTATAGCAATCAGCCCCAGCATTTT. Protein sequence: CASSYPAGTTYSNQPQHF.

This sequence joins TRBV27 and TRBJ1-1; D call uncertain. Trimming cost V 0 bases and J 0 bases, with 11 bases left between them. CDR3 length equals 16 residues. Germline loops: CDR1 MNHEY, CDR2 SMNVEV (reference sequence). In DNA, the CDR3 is TGTGCCAGCAGTTTATCTGCGGGGTCCATGAACACTGAAGCTTTCTTT. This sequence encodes CASSLSAGSMNTEAFF.

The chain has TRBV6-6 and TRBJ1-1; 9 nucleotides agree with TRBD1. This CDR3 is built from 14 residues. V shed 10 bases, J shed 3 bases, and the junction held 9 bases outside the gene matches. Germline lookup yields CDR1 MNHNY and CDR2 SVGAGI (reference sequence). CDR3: CATGTGFLYTEAFF. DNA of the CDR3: TGTGCCACCGGGACAGGGTTTCTGTACACTGAAGCTTTCTTT.

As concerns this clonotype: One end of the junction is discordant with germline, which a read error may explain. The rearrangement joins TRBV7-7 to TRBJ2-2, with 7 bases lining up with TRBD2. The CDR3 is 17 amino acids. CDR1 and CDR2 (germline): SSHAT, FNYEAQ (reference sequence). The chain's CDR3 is CASSLEMGAGSTGELFF. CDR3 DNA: TGTGCTAGCAGCTTAGAGATGGGAGCGGGGTCCACCGGGGAGCTGTTTTTT.

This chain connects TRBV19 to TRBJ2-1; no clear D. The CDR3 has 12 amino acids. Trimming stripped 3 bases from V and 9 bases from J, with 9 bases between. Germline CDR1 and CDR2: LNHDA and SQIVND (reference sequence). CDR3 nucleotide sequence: TGTGCCAGTAGTATCCCCACAAGTGAGCAGTTCTTC. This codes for CASSIPTSEQFF. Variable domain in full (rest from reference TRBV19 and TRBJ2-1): DGGITQSPKYLFRKEGQNVTLSCEQNLNHDAMYWYRQDPGQGLRLIYYSQIVNDFQKGDIAEGYSVSREKKESFPLTVTSAQKNPTAFYLCASSIPTSEQFFGPGTRLTVL.

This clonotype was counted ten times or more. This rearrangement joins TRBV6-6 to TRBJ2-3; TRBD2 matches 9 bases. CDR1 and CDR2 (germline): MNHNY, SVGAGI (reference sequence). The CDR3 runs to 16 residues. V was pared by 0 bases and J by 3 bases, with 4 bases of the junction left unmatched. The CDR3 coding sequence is TGTGCCAGCAGTTACTCGAGTCTAGCGGGGACAGATACGCAGTATTTT. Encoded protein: CASSYSSLAGTDTQYF.

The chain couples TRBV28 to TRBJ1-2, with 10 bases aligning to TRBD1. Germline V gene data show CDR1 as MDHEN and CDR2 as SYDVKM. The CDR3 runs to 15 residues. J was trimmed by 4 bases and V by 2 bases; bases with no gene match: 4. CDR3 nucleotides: TGTGCCAGCAGTTTAGGGACAGGGGACTTCTATGGCTACACCTTC. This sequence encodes CASSLGTGDFYGYTF.

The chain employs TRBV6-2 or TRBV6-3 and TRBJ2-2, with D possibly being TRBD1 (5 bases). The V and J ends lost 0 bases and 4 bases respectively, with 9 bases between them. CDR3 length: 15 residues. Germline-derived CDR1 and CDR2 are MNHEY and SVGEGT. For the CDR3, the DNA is TGTGCCAGCAGTTACTCCACAGGTGGCACCGGGGAGCTGTTTTTT. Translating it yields CASSYSTGGTGELFF.

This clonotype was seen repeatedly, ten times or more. CDR3: CASMGLNTEAFF. The CDR3 DNA follows: TGTGCCAGCATGGGATTGAACACTGAAGCTTTCTTT. This sequence joins TRBV12-3 or TRBV12-4 and TRBJ1-1, with D unresolved. V was cut by 7 bases and J by 0 bases, with 6 bases left in between. The CDR3 covers 12 residues.

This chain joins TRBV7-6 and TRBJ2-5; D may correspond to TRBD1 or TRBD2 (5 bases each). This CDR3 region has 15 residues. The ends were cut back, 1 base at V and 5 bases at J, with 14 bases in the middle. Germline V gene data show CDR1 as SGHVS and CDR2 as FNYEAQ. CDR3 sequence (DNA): TGTGCCAGCAGCTTAGGGGTCAGCGAGGGGGAGACCCAGTACTTC. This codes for CASSLGVSEGETQYF.

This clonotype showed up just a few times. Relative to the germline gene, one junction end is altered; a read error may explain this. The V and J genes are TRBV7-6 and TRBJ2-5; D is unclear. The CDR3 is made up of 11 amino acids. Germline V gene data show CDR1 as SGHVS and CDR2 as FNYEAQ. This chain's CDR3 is CASSLGWEVDF. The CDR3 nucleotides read TGTGCCAGCAGCTTAGGGTGGGAAGTGGACTTC.

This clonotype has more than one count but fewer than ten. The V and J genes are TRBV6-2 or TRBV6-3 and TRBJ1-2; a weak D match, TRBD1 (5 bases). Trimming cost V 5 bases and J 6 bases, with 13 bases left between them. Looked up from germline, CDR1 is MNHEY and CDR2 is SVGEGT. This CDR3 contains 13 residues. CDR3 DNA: TGTGCCAGCAGTGCTCATAGGGGAAATGGCTACACCTTC. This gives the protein CASSAHRGNGYTF.

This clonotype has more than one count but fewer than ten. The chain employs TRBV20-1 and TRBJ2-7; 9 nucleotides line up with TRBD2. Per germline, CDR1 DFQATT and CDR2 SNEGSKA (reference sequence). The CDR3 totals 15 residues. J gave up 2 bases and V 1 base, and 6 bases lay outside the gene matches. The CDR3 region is CSARGGSGGPYEQYF. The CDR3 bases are TGCAGTGCTAGAGGGGGTAGCGGGGGCCCCTACGAGCAGTACTTC.

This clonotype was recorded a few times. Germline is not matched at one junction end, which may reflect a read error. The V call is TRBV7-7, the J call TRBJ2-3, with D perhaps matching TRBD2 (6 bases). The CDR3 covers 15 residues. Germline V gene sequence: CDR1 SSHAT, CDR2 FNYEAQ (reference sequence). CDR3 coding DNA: TGTGCTAGCAGCCCTTATGGAGGGGCTGCAGATACGCAGTATTTT. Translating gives CASSPYGGAADTQYF.

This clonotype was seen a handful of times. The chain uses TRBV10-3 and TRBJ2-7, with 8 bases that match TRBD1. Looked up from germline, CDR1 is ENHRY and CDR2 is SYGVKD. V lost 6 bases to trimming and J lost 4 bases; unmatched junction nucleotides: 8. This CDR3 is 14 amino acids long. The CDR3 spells CAISEDRASYEQYF. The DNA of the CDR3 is TGTGCCATCAGCGAGGACAGGGCTTCGTACGAGCAGTACTTC.

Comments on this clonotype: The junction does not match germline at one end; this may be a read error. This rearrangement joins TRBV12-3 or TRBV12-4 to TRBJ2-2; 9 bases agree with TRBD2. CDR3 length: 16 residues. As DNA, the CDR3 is TGTGCCAGCAGTTTGTTTGCTAGCGGGGTCACCCGGGAGCTGTTTTTT. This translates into CASSLFASGVTRELFF.

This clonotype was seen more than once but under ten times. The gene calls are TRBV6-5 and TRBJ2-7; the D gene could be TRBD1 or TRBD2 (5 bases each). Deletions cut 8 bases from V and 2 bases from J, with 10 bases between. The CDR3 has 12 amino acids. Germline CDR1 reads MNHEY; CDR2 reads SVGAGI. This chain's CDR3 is CASSGRPYEQYF. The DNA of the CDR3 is TGTGCCAGCTCGGGACGGCCCTACGAGCAGTACTTC.

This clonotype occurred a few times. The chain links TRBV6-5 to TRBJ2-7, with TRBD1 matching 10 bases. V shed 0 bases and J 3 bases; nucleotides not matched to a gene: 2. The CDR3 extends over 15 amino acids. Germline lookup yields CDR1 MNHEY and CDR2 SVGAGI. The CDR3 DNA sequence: TGTGCCAGCAGTTACTCCGGGACAGGGGACTACGAGCAGTACTTC. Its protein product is CASSYSGTGDYEQYF.

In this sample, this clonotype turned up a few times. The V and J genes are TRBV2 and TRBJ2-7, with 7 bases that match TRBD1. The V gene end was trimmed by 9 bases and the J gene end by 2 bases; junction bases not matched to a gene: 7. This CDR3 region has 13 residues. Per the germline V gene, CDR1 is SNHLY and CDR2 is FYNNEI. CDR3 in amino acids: CASFGTAAYEQYF. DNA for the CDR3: TGTGCCAGTTTCGGGACAGCCGCCTACGAGCAGTACTTC.